Listed below are T cell receptor beta chains from one sample, sequenced in a study of cytomegalovirus exposure and HLA in healthy donors. The data were produced by immunoSEQ multiplex PCR, yet TCRdb's version contains in-frame clones alone and is incomplete. The sample holds 150,000 to 200,000 clones. Source material: PBMCs. The receptors derive from a woman in her late teens or twenties in good health and CMV-seropositive. Each CDR3 is given with its conserved first and last residue. The order of the fields is CDR3 DNA, CDR3 protein, D gene, V gene, J gene. The D gene is left open where the match is weak.

DNA: TGCGCCACCGCGGGATTAGCTTACGAGCAGTACTTC; CDR3: CATAGLAYEQYF; D: .; V: TRBV10-2; J: TRBJ2-7
DNA: TGCGCCAGCAGCCCCCGGACAGGACTCCAAGAGACCCAGTACTTC; CDR3: CASSPRTGLQETQYF; D: TRBD1; V: TRBV5-1; J: TRBJ2-5
DNA: TGTGCCAGCAGTCACTTTACTAGGCTGAACACTGAAGCTTTCTTT; CDR3: CASSHFTRLNTEAFF; D: .; V: TRBV6-7; J: TRBJ1-1
DNA: TGTGCCAGCAGCGTAGGTCCAGTTCAAGAGACCCAGTACTTC; CDR3: CASSVGPVQETQYF; D: .; V: TRBV9; J: TRBJ2-5
DNA: TGTGCCAGCAGCTCCTTACCCAAGACTAGCGGGACCTACAATGAGCAGTTCTTC; CDR3: CASSSLPKTSGTYNEQFF; D: TRBD2; V: TRBV7-9; J: TRBJ2-1
DNA: TGTGCCAGTAGCGAAGGACAGGCCTACTACGAGCAGTACTTC; CDR3: CASSEGQAYYEQYF; D: TRBD1; V: TRBV19; J: TRBJ2-7
DNA: TGTGCCAGCAGCCCAGGTGGGGGGAGGAGGACTGAAGCTTTCTTT; CDR3: CASSPGGGRRTEAFF; D: .; V: TRBV7-8; J: TRBJ1-1
DNA: TGTGCCAGCAGCCTCCTCTATGGCTACACCTTC; CDR3: CASSLLYGYTF; D: .; V: TRBV11-2; J: TRBJ1-2
DNA: TGTGCCAGCAGCTTAAGAGGCTCAACCGGAATTGCGGGGAATGAGCAGTTCTTC; CDR3: CASSLRGSTGIAGNEQFF; D: .; V: TRBV7-2; J: TRBJ2-1
DNA: TGTGCCAGCAGCCTAACCGGGGAGGGGTATAGCAATCAGCCCCAGCATTTT; CDR3: CASSLTGEGYSNQPQHF; D: .; V: TRBV4-2; J: TRBJ1-5
DNA: TGTGCCAGCAGCTGGACACAGGGGACTAATGAAAAACTGTTTTTT; CDR3: CASSWTQGTNEKLFF; D: TRBD1; V: TRBV5-6; J: TRBJ1-4
DNA: TGCGCCAGCAGCAGTCGGACAGGGGAGAGTGAGCAGTACTTC; CDR3: CASSSRTGESEQYF; D: TRBD1; V: TRBV5-1; J: TRBJ2-7
DNA: TGTGCCAGCAGCCAAGATACGGGAGGCGGGGCAGAGACCCAGTACTTC; CDR3: CASSQDTGGGAETQYF; D: TRBD2; V: TRBV4-2; J: TRBJ2-5
DNA: TGTGCCAGCACCCGATGGGGGAGGAACCAAGAGACCCAGTACTTC; CDR3: CASTRWGRNQETQYF; D: .; V: TRBV9; J: TRBJ2-5
DNA: TGTGCCAGCAGCCCCACCTTGGGGGGGGATACGCAGTATTTT; CDR3: CASSPTLGGDTQYF; D: TRBD2; V: TRBV7-9; J: TRBJ2-3
DNA: TGCGCCAGCAGCCAGCGACAGGGGGCTATTATGAATGGCTACACCTTC; CDR3: CASSQRQGAIMNGYTF; D: TRBD1; V: TRBV4-1; J: TRBJ1-2
DNA: TGTGCCAGCAGCGGCCAGACAGGGGGTCAGCCCCAGCATTTT; CDR3: CASSGQTGGQPQHF; D: TRBD1; V: TRBV7-8; J: TRBJ1-5
DNA: TGTGCCAGCAGGCAGGGAAGTCAGCCCCAGCATTTT; CDR3: CASRQGSQPQHF; D: .; V: TRBV6-1; J: TRBJ1-5
DNA: TGTGCCAGCAGCGTAGGAGGGGAGGGTGAGAATGAAAAACTGTTTTTT; CDR3: CASSVGGEGENEKLFF; D: .; V: TRBV9; J: TRBJ1-4
DNA: TGTGCCAGCAGCGCCCGACAGAACATGAACACTGAAGCTTTCTTT; CDR3: CASSARQNMNTEAFF; D: .; V: TRBV9; J: TRBJ1-1
DNA: TGTGCCAGCTCACCCTCGGGCGAGCAGTACTTC; CDR3: CASSPSGEQYF; D: .; V: TRBV18; J: TRBJ2-7
DNA: TGTGCCAGCAGCGTAGTGGCGACACCCAATTCACCCCTCCACTTT; CDR3: CASSVVATPNSPLHF; D: .; V: TRBV9; J: TRBJ1-6
DNA: TGCAGCGCGGCGGCCCCCCCGGGGACTAGTGGCTCCTACGAGCAGTACTTC; CDR3: CSAAAPPGTSGSYEQYF; D: TRBD2; V: TRBV29-1; J: TRBJ2-7
DNA: TGTGCCAGCAGCAAAGAAAAGGGGACTGGAAACACCATATATTTT; CDR3: CASSKEKGTGNTIYF; D: .; V: TRBV5-6; J: TRBJ1-3
DNA: TGTGCCAGCAGCTTAGAAGCGAATGGCTACACCTTC; CDR3: CASSLEANGYTF; D: .; V: TRBV7-9; J: TRBJ1-2
DNA: TGTGCCAGCAGCTTAGAGGCGGATGCCTACGAGCAGTACTTC; CDR3: CASSLEADAYEQYF; D: .; V: TRBV11-3; J: TRBJ2-7
DNA: TGTGCCAGCAGCTTAGAACGGTACTCCTATAATTCACCCCTCCACTTT; CDR3: CASSLERYSYNSPLHF; D: .; V: TRBV7-2; J: TRBJ1-6
DNA: TGTGCCAGCACACGGGACAGTTCCCCCTCGCTGGATGGCTACACCTTC; CDR3: CASTRDSSPSLDGYTF; D: TRBD1; V: TRBV2; J: TRBJ1-2
DNA: TGTGCCAGCAGTGAAACTAGCGGACTAGGGGGAGGGACCCAGTACTTC; CDR3: CASSETSGLGGGTQYF; D: TRBD2; V: TRBV2; J: TRBJ2-5
DNA: TGTGCCAGCAGCACCCTCAGATTCTCCTACGAGCAGTACTTC; CDR3: CASSTLRFSYEQYF; D: .; V: TRBV7-8; J: TRBJ2-7
DNA: TGTGCCAGCAGCTCGACAGGCATTTATGGCTACACCTTC; CDR3: CASSSTGIYGYTF; D: .; V: TRBV11-2; J: TRBJ1-2
DNA: TGTGCCAGCATCAAGGGGTTAGGTGATCAGCCCCAGCATTTT; CDR3: CASIKGLGDQPQHF; D: .; V: TRBV6-1; J: TRBJ1-5
DNA: TGTGCCGGCAGAATATATGAGGAGACTGAAGCTTTCTTT; CDR3: CAGRIYEETEAFF; D: .; V: TRBV2; J: TRBJ1-1
DNA: TGTGCCAGCAGTTTGGGGCACCTGGGGACTGAAGCTTTCTTT; CDR3: CASSLGHLGTEAFF; D: .; V: TRBV27; J: TRBJ1-1
DNA: TGTGCCAGCAGCTTAACCGGGACTGGAGGGTTCAATGAGCAGTTCTTC; CDR3: CASSLTGTGGFNEQFF; D: .; V: TRBV7-7; J: TRBJ2-1
DNA: TGTGCCAGCAGCCAAGATCAGGCGGGAAGCTCCTACAATGAGCAGTTCTTC; CDR3: CASSQDQAGSSYNEQFF; D: .; V: TRBV4-2; J: TRBJ2-1
DNA: TGTGCCAGTAGTATTAGGACAGATCGTACCTATGGCTACACCTTC; CDR3: CASSIRTDRTYGYTF; D: .; V: TRBV19; J: TRBJ1-2
DNA: TGTGCCAGCAGCTTAGTAGGCGGGACCCGCACAGATACGCAGTATTTT; CDR3: CASSLVGGTRTDTQYF; D: .; V: TRBV7-6; J: TRBJ2-3
DNA: TGTGCCAGCAGAGTAGGGGATGCTACCACTGAAGCTTTCTTT; CDR3: CASRVGDATTEAFF; D: .; V: TRBV6-1; J: TRBJ1-1
DNA: TGTGCCAGCAGCGTAGAGGGAAGGGAGGGTGGCTACACCTTC; CDR3: CASSVEGREGGYTF; D: .; V: TRBV9; J: TRBJ1-2
DNA: TGTGCCAGCGCCCAGGGAGCGGGAAACAGCGAGCAGTACTTC; CDR3: CASAQGAGNSEQYF; D: TRBD2; V: TRBV11-3; J: TRBJ2-7
DNA: TGTGCCAGTAGTATTGGACAGGGGTTAAGTCAGCCCCAGCATTTT; CDR3: CASSIGQGLSQPQHF; D: TRBD1; V: TRBV19; J: TRBJ1-5
DNA: TGTGCCAGTAGTATACGGTCCGGGACTAGTGGGAATGAGCAGTTCTTC; CDR3: CASSIRSGTSGNEQFF; D: TRBD2; V: TRBV19; J: TRBJ2-1